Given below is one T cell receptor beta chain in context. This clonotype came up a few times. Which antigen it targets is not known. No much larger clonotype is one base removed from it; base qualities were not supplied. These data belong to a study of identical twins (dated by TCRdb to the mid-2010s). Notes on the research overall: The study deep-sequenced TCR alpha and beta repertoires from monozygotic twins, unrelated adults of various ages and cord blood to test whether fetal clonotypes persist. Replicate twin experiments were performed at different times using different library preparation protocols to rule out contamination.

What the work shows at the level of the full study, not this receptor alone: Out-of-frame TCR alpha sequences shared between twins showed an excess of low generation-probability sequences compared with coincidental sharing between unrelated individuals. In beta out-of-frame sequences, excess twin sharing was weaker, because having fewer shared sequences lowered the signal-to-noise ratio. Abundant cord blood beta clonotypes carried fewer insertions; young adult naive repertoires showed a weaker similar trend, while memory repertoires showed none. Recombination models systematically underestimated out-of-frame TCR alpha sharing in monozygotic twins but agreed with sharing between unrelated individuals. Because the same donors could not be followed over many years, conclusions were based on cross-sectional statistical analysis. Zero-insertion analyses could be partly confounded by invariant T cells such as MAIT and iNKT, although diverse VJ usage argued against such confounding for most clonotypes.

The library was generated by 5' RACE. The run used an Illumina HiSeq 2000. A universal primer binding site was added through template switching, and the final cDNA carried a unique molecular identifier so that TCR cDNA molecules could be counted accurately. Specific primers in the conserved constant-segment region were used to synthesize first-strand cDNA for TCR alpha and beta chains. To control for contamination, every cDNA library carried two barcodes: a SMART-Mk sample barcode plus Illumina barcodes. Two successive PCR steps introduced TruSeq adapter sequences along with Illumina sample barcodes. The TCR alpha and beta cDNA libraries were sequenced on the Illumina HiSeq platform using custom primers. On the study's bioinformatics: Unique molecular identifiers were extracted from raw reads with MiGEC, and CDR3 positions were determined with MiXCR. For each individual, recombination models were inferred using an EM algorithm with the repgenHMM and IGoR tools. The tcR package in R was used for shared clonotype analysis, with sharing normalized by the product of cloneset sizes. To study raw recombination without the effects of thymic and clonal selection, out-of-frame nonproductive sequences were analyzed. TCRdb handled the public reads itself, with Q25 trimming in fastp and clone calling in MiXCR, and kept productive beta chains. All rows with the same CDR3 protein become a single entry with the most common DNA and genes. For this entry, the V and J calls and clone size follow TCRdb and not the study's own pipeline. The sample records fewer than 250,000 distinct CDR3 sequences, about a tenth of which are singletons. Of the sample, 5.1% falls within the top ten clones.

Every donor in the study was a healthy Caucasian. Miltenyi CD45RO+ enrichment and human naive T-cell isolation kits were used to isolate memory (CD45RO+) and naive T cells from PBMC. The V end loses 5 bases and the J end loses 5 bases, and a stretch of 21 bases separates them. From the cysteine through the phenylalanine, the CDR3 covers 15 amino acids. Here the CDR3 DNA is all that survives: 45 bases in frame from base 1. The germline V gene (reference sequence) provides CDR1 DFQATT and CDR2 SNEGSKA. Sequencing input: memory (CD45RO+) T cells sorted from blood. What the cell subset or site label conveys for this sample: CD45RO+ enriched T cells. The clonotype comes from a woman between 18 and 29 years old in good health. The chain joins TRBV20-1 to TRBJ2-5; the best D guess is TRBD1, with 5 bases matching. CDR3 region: CSADPGEPGRETQYF. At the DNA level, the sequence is TGCAGTGCTGACCCCGGTGAGCCAGGGCGGGAGACCCAGTACTTC.